This T cell receptor beta chain came from a study of blood T cell repertoires in COVID-19. Whole-study context: The analysed material was cDNA or gDNA that came from T cells, B-cell-depleted T cells, or PBMCs.

In the source study's methods: Nucleated cell counts were estimated from reference gene primer amplification. This table comes from immunoSEQ multiplex PCR, and its TCRdb copy is limited to in-frame clones, with some not included. D and trimming come from the DNA, and the V and J calls and clone size come from that table. Of some 130,000 clones detected, around nine tenths appear once; the ten largest clones hold around 3.2%. This CDR3 region has 14 residues. With 8 bases clipped from V and 6 bases from J, the junction kept 9 bases outside the gene matches. The germline V gene encodes CDR1 ENHRY and CDR2 SYGVKD.

The sequencing input was peripheral blood. This TCR was recovered from a man in his fifties or sixties with active or convalescent COVID-19. The gene calls are TRBV10-3 and TRBJ1-2, with TRBD1 identical over 10 bases. The CDR3 is CAISPRTGGNGYTF. CDR3 in DNA: TGTGCCATCTCTCCCCGGACAGGGGGGAATGGCTACACCTTC.